Detailed here is one TCR beta chain. This sample stems from a study of blood T cell repertoires in COVID-19. In the study overall: Specimens from acute and convalescent COVID-19 originated in the United States, Italy and Spain. T cells, B-cell-depleted T cells, or PBMCs provided the cDNA or gDNA that served as material.

Under the authors' procedure: From reference gene primer amplification, estimates of nucleated cell counts were derived. Libraries were prepared by immunoSEQ multiplex PCR; TCRdb keeps only in-frame clonotypes and omits some of them. That table gives V, J and clone size, and the DNA gave D and trimming. The sample has 250,000 to 300,000 clones, approximately 91% seen once. Adults between about 18 and 89 years of age took part from under 30 US areas. This receptor was identified in a woman aged 40 to 55 with acute COVID-19. Sequencing was carried out using PBMCs or T cells enriched from blood (not recorded which).

The CDR3, as DNA: TGCGCCAGCAGTCTCTCAGGGGCGAACACTGAAGCTTTCTTT. Protein product: CASSLSGANTEAFF. The rearrangement links TRBV5-1 to TRBJ1-1, with D tentatively TRBD1 (6 bases). In germline, CDR1 is SGHRS, CDR2 YFSETQ. Trimming shortened V by 5 bases and J by 1 base, and 12 bases separated the two germline ends. The CDR3 runs to 14 residues.